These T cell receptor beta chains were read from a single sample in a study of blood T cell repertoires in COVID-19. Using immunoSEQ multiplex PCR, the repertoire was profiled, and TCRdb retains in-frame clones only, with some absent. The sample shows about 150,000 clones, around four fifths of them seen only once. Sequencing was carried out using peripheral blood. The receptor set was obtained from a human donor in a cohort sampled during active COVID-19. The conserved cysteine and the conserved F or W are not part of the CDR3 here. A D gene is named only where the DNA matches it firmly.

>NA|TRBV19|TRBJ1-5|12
ASSRGGINQPQH
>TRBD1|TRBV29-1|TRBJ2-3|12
SVRDRVSTDTQY
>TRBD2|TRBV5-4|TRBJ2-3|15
ASSGTSGGDLGDTQY
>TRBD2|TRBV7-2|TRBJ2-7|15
ASSLAPLAGGYSAQY
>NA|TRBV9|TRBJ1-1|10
ASALPGVRAF
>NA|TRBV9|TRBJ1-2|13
ASSVATTVQYGYT
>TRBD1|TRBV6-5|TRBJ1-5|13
ASGRTGTGGQSQH
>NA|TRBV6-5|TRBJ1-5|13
ASIRASGYNQPQH
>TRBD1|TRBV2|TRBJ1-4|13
ASSQFGTGVEKLF
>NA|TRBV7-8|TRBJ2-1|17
ASSLAGRAGSGSYNEQF
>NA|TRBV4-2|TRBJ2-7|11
ASSYSTGDEQY
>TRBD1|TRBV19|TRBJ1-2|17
ASSTSPGTGSAGDYGYT
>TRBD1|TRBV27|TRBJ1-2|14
ASSTLTRDRGEGYT
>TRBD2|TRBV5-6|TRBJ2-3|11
ASSSGGRDTQY
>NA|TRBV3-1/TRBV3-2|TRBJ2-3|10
ASSPAMDTQY
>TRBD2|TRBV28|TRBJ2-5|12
ASSFGRVWETQY
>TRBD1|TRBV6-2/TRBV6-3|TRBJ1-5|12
ASSPDRAVQPQH
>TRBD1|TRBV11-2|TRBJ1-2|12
ASSTYRGPRGYT
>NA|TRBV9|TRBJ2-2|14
ASSARPSGDTGELF
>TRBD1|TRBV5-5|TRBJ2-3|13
ASSSTGGSTDTQY
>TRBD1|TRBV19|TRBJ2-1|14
ASSRGQGANRAQQF
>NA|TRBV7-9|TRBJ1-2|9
ASSLDLPST
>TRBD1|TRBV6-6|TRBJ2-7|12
ASSLGQGSYEQY
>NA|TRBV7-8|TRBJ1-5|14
ASSLGGVLSNQPQH
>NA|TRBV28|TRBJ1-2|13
ASSPLGPLGWGYT
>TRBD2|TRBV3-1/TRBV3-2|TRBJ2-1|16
ASSQDSAGGLPYNEQF
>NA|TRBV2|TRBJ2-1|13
ASSEGQIKSNEQF
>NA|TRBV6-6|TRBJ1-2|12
ASNHPGVNYGYT
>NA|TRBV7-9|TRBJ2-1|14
ASSRGGAPPENEQF
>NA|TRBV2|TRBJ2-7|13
ASTPGGSSEYEQY
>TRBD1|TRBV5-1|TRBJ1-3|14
ASSRDRVLSGNTIY
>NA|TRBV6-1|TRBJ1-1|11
ASSEFGHLEAF
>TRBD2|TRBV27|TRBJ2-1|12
ASSAGGIYNEQF
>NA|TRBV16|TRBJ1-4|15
ASSQSRLQVGDEKLF
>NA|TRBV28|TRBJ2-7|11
ASSPSGPGEQY
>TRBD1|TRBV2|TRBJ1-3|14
ASRLRGTDSGNTIY
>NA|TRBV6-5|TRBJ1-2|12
ASSYSDSMGGYT
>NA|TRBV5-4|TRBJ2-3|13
ASSPGQPIGNTQY
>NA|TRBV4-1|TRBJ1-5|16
ASSPQAGRGGSNQPQH
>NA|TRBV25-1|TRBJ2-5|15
ASSESSTAGRGETQY
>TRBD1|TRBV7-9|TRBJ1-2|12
ASSVGQPNYGYT
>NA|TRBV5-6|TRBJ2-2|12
ASSLAGVTGELF